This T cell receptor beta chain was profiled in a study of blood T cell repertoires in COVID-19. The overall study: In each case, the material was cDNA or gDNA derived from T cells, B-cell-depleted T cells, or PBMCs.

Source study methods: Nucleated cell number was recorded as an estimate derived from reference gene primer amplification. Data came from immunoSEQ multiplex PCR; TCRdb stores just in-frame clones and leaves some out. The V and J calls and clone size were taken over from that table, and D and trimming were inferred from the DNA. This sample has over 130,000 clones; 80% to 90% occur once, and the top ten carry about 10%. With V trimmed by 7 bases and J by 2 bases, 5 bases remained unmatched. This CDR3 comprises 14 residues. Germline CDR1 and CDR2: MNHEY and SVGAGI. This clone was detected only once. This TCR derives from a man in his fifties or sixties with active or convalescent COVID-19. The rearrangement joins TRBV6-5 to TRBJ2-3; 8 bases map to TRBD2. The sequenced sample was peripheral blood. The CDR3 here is CASNPSGLTDTQYF. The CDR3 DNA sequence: TGTGCCAGCAATCCTAGCGGGCTCACAGATACGCAGTATTTT.